Listed below are T cell receptor beta chains from one sample, sequenced in a study of T cells expressing NK-cell markers. Reanalyzing the 5' RACE reads, TCRdb keeps one entry per CDR3 protein, without DNA. The table lists 440,000 or so distinct CDR3 sequences, with under 7.5% in the top ten. Sequencing input: blood T cells: a sorted CD56 or NKG2C T cell subset, CD4+ or CD8+ T cells, or bulk PBMC T cells (not recorded which). The receptors were gathered from a woman aged 18-70 years in good health. The CDR3 runs from the conserved cysteine through the conserved F or W.

TRBJ2-7,TRBV6-5,CASSSTGTHYEQYF
TRBJ2-3,TRBV7-3,CASSLGHPADTQYF
TRBJ1-4,TRBV20-1,CSASNPLNEKLFF
TRBJ2-1,TRBV20-1,CSARPVRSYNEQFF
TRBJ1-3,TRBV7-2,CASSTGYSTGNTIYF
TRBJ2-3,TRBV6-2/TRBV6-3,CASSYSTQGLDTQYF
TRBJ2-4,TRBV20-1,CSARDPSGGRDIQYF
TRBJ2-5,TRBV20-1,CSARPLGGGSQETQYF
TRBJ2-2,TRBV20-1,CSANNPPVDHTGELFF
TRBJ2-1,TRBV7-8,CASSLISAARDEQFF
TRBJ2-2,TRBV18,CASSPAARGRAGELFF
TRBJ2-7,TRBV4-3,CASSQAFLSEQYF
TRBJ1-2,TRBV19,CASSIGPLYGYTF
TRBJ2-1,TRBV11-3,CASSRDLAGEQFF
TRBJ2-6,TRBV4-3,CASSQGGTTGANVLTF
TRBJ1-6,TRBV7-2,CASSLKLPGQGDSPLHF
TRBJ2-1,TRBV5-5,CASSQISGNEQFF
TRBJ1-1,TRBV29-1,CSVDREGEAFF
TRBJ2-5,TRBV6-5,CASSYVGGRQETQYF
TRBJ2-7,TRBV5-8,CASSTDRGRKYEQYF
TRBJ2-5,TRBV6-2/TRBV6-3,CASSYFRGGETQYF
TRBJ1-1,TRBV20-1,CSARDNAEAFF
TRBJ2-1,TRBV19,CASSIWEAGDNEQFF
TRBJ2-5,TRBV6-2/TRBV6-3,CASMPGLSLETQYF
TRBJ2-7,TRBV7-8,CASGQEVPYEQYF
TRBJ1-2,TRBV12-3/TRBV12-4,CASSSRRTGGGYGYTF
TRBJ2-5,TRBV6-2/TRBV6-3,CASSSMDREETQYF
TRBJ2-3,TRBV29-1,CSVVGRQTPTDTQYF
TRBJ2-3,TRBV29-1,CSELTPGQGTDTQYF
TRBJ2-4,TRBV29-1,CSVRGTSKNIQYF
TRBJ1-4,TRBV7-2,CASSLVSGDRGKLFF
TRBJ2-3,TRBV4-3,CASSQGPSDRGRADTQYF
TRBJ2-5,TRBV10-3,CAIILGRAPRGLLQETQYF
TRBJ2-3,TRBV6-5,CASSFGTYTDTQYF
TRBJ1-1,TRBV28,CASSLYKIENTEAFF
TRBJ1-4,TRBV20-1,CSAPTETTNEKLFF
TRBJ2-1,TRBV11-1,CASSLWLASGPYNEQFF